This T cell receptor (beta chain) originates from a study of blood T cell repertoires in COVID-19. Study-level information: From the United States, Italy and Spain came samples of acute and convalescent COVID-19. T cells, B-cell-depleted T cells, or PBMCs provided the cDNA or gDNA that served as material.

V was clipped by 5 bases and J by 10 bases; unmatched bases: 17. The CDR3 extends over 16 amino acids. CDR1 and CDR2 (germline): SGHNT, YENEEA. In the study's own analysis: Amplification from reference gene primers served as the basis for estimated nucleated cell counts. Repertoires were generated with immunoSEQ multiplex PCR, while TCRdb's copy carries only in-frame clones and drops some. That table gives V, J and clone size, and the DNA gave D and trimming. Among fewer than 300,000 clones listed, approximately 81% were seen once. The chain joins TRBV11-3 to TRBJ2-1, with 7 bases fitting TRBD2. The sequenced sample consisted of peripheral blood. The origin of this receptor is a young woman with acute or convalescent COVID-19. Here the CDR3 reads CASSLRTSFGAGEQFF. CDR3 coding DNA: TGTGCCAGCAGCCTACGGACTAGTTTTGGGGCTGGAGAGCAGTTCTTC.